One sample yielded the 21 T cell receptor beta chains listed below, sequenced in a study of blood T cell repertoires in COVID-19. The data were produced by immunoSEQ multiplex PCR, yet TCRdb's version contains in-frame clones alone and is incomplete. The profile shows tens of thousands of clones, 80% to 90% of them singletons. What was sequenced was peripheral blood. The receptors derive from a middle-aged man with active COVID-19.

CDR3 in DNA: TGTGCCAGCAGTTACACGCGGTCCGGAGGCTACACCTTC. This encodes CASSYTRSGGYTF. This chain connects TRBV6-5 to TRBJ1-2, with D uncertain. Trimming removed 2 bases at V and 8 bases at J, with 12 bases between. The CDR3 sequence is 13 residues long. Germline values: CDR1 MNHEY, CDR2 SVGAGI.

This sequence joins TRBV7-2 and TRBJ1-2, with D hard to call. Trimming shortened V by 1 base and J by 3 bases, and 12 bases separated the two germline ends. Germline values: CDR1 SGHTA, CDR2 FQGNSA. CDR3 length: 15 amino acids. The CDR3 DNA reads as TGTGCCAGCAGCTTAGATCTTGGCGGGTACTATGGCTACACCTTC. As protein: CASSLDLGGYYGYTF.

The genes are TRBV28 and TRBJ1-6; the D gene is possibly TRBD1 (5 bases). The germline V gene encodes CDR1 MDHEN and CDR2 SYDVKM. With 4 bases removed from V and 6 bases from J, the gap between germline ends came to 13 bases. The CDR3 spans 15 residues. The CDR3 nucleotides read TGTGCCAGCAGTTCCCTCTACGGGGGTAATTCACCCCTCCACTTT. It yields the protein CASSSLYGGNSPLHF.

V usage is TRBV28 and J usage is TRBJ1-1; tentative D call: TRBD1 (6 bases). CDR3 length: 15 residues. Trimming shortened V by 6 bases and J by 1 base, and 15 bases separated the two germline ends. Germline lookup yields CDR1 MDHEN and CDR2 SYDVKM. The CDR3 DNA follows: TGTGCCAGCAGCCCCCTACAGGGAGAGAACACTGAAGCTTTCTTT. Residues: CASSPLQGENTEAFF.

There are a few counts of this clone. The rearrangement uses TRBV4-3 and TRBJ1-2, with D maybe TRBD1 (6 bases). This CDR3 has 14 amino acids. Germline values: CDR1 LGHNA, CDR2 YSLEER. The V end was cut by 1 base, the J end by 8 bases, with 14 bases between. CDR3 bases: TGCGCCAGCAGCCAAGGACCCACAGGGACCGGCTACACCTTC. This gives the protein CASSQGPTGTGYTF.

The V and J genes are TRBV12-3 or TRBV12-4 and TRBJ1-1; weak D call: TRBD1 (6 bases). V lost 7 bases, J lost 1 base, and 10 bases lay in between. The CDR3 runs 13 residues. The CDR3 sequence is CASKRTANTEAFF. CDR3 nucleotide sequence: TGTGCCAGCAAGAGGACAGCGAACACTGAAGCTTTCTTT.

J is TRBJ1-1 and V is TRBV29-1; D perhaps matches TRBD1 (5 bases). The CDR3 is 14 amino acids. V was pared by 4 bases and J by 5 bases, with 17 bases between. Germline V gene data show CDR1 as SQVTM and CDR2 as ANQGSEA. CDR3 sequence: CSVGSKGLGTEAFF. The CDR3 DNA reads as TGCAGCGTTGGTTCTAAGGGGCTTGGGACTGAAGCTTTCTTT.

The rearrangement joins TRBV18 to TRBJ2-5; D is possibly TRBD1 (5 bases). Trimming cost V 3 bases and J 2 bases, with 22 bases left between them. Germline CDR1 reads KGHSH; CDR2 reads LQKENI. The CDR3 contains 18 residues. CDR3 sequence (DNA): TGTGCCAGCTCACCGTCTATGTTGGGGCCAGTAGAGCAAGAGACCCAGTACTTC. This codes for CASSPSMLGPVEQETQYF.

J is TRBJ2-2 and V is TRBV21-1; no DNA check was done on the table's D call, TRBD2. TRBV21-1 is given as a pseudogene. This CDR3 contains 16 residues. CDR3 loop: CASSKVAGLGTGELFF. Written as DNA, the CDR3 is TGTGCCAGCAGCAAAGTGGCGGGATTGGGCACCGGGGAGCTGTTTTTT.

The rearrangement uses TRBV11-2 and TRBJ2-3; 15 nucleotides agree with TRBD2. V shed 5 bases, J shed 8 bases, and the junction held 17 bases outside the gene matches. The CDR3 covers 19 residues. Germline-derived CDR1 and CDR2 are SGHAT and FQNNGV. CDR3 in amino acids: CASSPHRGLAGGPRSTQYF. The CDR3 nucleotides read TGTGCCAGCAGCCCGCACAGAGGACTAGCGGGAGGGCCGCGGTCTACGCAGTATTTT.

The rearrangement uses TRBV28 and TRBJ1-1; 9 nucleotides align to TRBD1. The CDR3 is 16 amino acids. The ends lost 5 bases at V and 5 bases at J; junction bases unmatched: 12. Germline loops: CDR1 MDHEN, CDR2 SYDVKM. CDR3: CASSLLQGQGNTEAFF. DNA of the CDR3: TGTGCCAGCAGTCTGCTACAAGGACAGGGGAATACTGAAGCTTTCTTT.

This sequence joins TRBV10-2 and TRBJ1-2; D is unclear. Deletions cut 0 bases from V and 4 bases from J, with 6 bases between. This CDR3 has 13 amino acids. The V gene's germline CDR1 is WSHSY and CDR2 SAAADI. CDR3 amino acids: CASSESSGYGYTF. CDR3 DNA: TGCGCCAGCAGTGAGTCGAGCGGCTATGGCTACACCTTC.

The chain recombines TRBV4-1 with TRBJ2-5, with TRBD2 identical over 12 bases. The V gene's germline CDR1 is MGHRA and CDR2 YSYEKL. The J segment lost 2 bases and the V segment lost 4 bases, leaving 2 bases of the junction unmatched. CDR3 length: 15 amino acids. Here the CDR3 DNA reads TGCGCCAGCAGCCCTGGACTAGCGGGGCAAGAGACCCAGTACTTC. Its protein product is CASSPGLAGQETQYF.

V and J are TRBV6-5 and TRBJ1-6; D unclear. CDR3 size: 15 residues. V shed 6 bases and J shed 6 bases, with 15 bases lying between them. In germline, CDR1 is MNHEY, CDR2 SVGAGI. CDR3 region: CASSTEGYSNSPLHF. The CDR3 nucleotides read TGTGCCAGCAGCACAGAGGGATATAGTAATTCACCCCTCCACTTT.

The chain recombines TRBV5-1 with TRBJ1-1; D is unclear. CDR3 size: 14 residues. Trimming pared 0 bases from V and 3 bases from J, leaving 9 bases between. Germline V gene sequence: CDR1 SGHRS, CDR2 YFSETQ. The CDR3 spells CASSLASGYTEAFF. The CDR3 DNA reads TGCGCCAGCAGCTTGGCTAGTGGCTACACTGAAGCTTTCTTT.

The V call is TRBV15, the J call TRBJ1-3, with a weak D call TRBD1 (6 bases). V was clipped by 2 bases and J by 4 bases, with 12 bases between them. CDR3 length: 15 residues. Germline CDR1 reads LNHNV; CDR2 reads YYDKDF (reference sequence). The chain's CDR3 is CATSRPDRIGNTIYF. In DNA form, the CDR3 reads TGTGCCACCAGCAGACCCGACAGGATCGGAAACACCATATATTTT. Using reference TRBV15 and TRBJ1-3 for the parts outside the CDR3, the full variable domain is DAMVIQNPRYQVTQFGKPVTLSCSQTLNHNVMYWYQQKSSQAPKLLFHYYDKDFNNEADTPDNFQSRRPNTSFCFLDIRSPGLGDTAMYLCATSRPDRIGNTIYFGEGSWLTVV.

V usage is TRBV7-2 and J usage is TRBJ2-5; D is possibly TRBD1 (6 bases). The germline gives CDR1 SGHTA, CDR2 FQGNSA. The CDR3 extends over 15 amino acids. V shed 5 bases and J shed 7 bases, with 20 bases lying between them. The CDR3 loop reads CASSVDQGRGGTQYF. The CDR3 region has the DNA TGTGCCAGCAGCGTCGATCAGGGGCGAGGAGGGACCCAGTACTTC. The full variable domain, rest sourced from reference TRBV7-2 and TRBJ2-5, is GAGVSQSPSNKVTEKGKDVELRCDPISGHTALYWYRQSLGQGLEFLIYFQGNSAPDKSGLPSDRFSAERTGGSVSTLTIQRTQQEDSAVYLCASSVDQGRGGTQYFGPGTRLLVL.

V gene TRBV6-5 combines with J gene TRBJ1-6, with a weak D call TRBD1 (6 bases). Germline CDR1 is MNHEY and CDR2 is SVGAGI. Trimming took off 6 bases at V and 5 bases at J, with 11 bases between the two ends. This CDR3 is 14 amino acids long. In DNA, the CDR3 is TGTGCCAGCAGGATACAGGGAAATAATTCACCCCTCCACTTT. Translation: CASRIQGNNSPLHF.

This chain joins TRBV3-1 (or the pseudogene TRBV3-2) and TRBJ2-1, with 7 bases lining up with TRBD2. V trimming: 1 base; J trimming: 7 bases; junction bases outside the gene matches: 10. From germline, CDR1 is LGHDT and CDR2 YNNKEL (reference sequence). CDR3 length equals 16 residues. CDR3 in DNA: TGTGCCAGCAGCCAAGTGCCAGCGGGGTTAATTAATGAGCAGTTCTTC. Amino acids: CASSQVPAGLINEQFF.

The chain employs TRBV5-1 and TRBJ1-2, with TRBD1 as a possible D gene (6 bases). CDR3 length: 13 residues. The V end was cut by 4 bases, the J end by 2 bases, with 9 bases between. The germline CDR1 and CDR2 sequences are SGHRS and YFSETQ. Here the CDR3 reads CASSLGQNYGYTF. In DNA form, the CDR3 reads TGCGCCAGCAGCCTAGGACAGAACTATGGCTACACCTTC.

The V gene is TRBV7-6, the J gene TRBJ1-5, with 12 bases lining up with TRBD1. Germline CDR1 SGHVS, CDR2 FNYEAQ. V dropped 5 bases and J dropped 4; count of bases not matched to a gene: 12. The length of the CDR3 is 18 residues. The CDR3 loop reads CASSPSGTGGYPNQPQHF. CDR3 nucleotide sequence: TGTGCCAGCAGCCCTTCCGGGACAGGGGGCTATCCAAATCAGCCCCAGCATTTT. Looking up the rest from reference TRBV7-6 and TRBJ1-5 gives the full variable domain: GAGVSQSPRYKVTKRGQDVALRCDPISGHVSLYWYRQALGQGPEFLTYFNYEAQQDKSGLPNDRFSAERPEGSISTLTIQRTEQRDSAMYRCASSPSGTGGYPNQPQHFGDGTRLSIL.